Listed below are T cell receptor beta chains from one sample, sequenced in a study of cytomegalovirus exposure and HLA in healthy donors. Assay: immunoSEQ multiplex PCR; the TCRdb copy retains only in-frame clones and omits some. The sample table sets out about 140,000 clones. What was sequenced was PBMCs. The receptors stem from a male donor in good health and CMV-seronegative. Both conserved end residues are part of each CDR3. D genes are given only for firm matches.

cdr3_aa: CAATPLRDRQETQYF
v_call: TRBV10-2
d_call: TRBD1

cdr3_aa: CASSLDGSGLTDTQYF
v_call: TRBV7-2
d_call: .

cdr3_aa: CAGSGTYFPGSTDTQYF
v_call: TRBV10-2
d_call: .

cdr3_aa: CASSLVQGRLNTEAFF
v_call: TRBV7-8
d_call: .

cdr3_aa: CASSPGQKLPYEQYF
v_call: TRBV5-1
d_call: TRBD1

cdr3_aa: CASSARTSGDPQETQYF
v_call: TRBV19
d_call: TRBD2

cdr3_aa: CASNRGGGQNTEAFF
v_call: TRBV7-2
d_call: .

cdr3_aa: CASSLRTGEAFF
v_call: TRBV7-2
d_call: .

cdr3_aa: CASIPLPGQPSYEQYF
v_call: TRBV5-1
d_call: .

cdr3_aa: CASSQARGQGAGNEQFF
v_call: TRBV4-3
d_call: TRBD1

cdr3_aa: CASSPQRMLYNEQFF
v_call: TRBV18
d_call: .

cdr3_aa: CASSLGQSQETQYF
v_call: TRBV7-9
d_call: .

cdr3_aa: CASSWWAVGADNNSPLHF
v_call: TRBV5-5
d_call: .

cdr3_aa: CATSSRALQPQHF
v_call: TRBV15
d_call: .

cdr3_aa: CASSEKGVGTGELFF
v_call: TRBV9
d_call: .

cdr3_aa: CASRWIDKRAFF
v_call: TRBV12-2
d_call: .

cdr3_aa: CASSSAGLAYEQYF
v_call: TRBV5-4
d_call: TRBD2

cdr3_aa: CAPSARDTTFYSNQPQHF
v_call: TRBV30
d_call: .

cdr3_aa: CASSVGGGYNQPQHF
v_call: TRBV9
d_call: .

cdr3_aa: CASSPGGEQFF
v_call: TRBV4-2
d_call: TRBD2

cdr3_aa: CASSPTGTEAFF
v_call: TRBV5-4
d_call: .

cdr3_aa: CAWSGGTNQPQHF
v_call: TRBV30
d_call: .

cdr3_aa: CASSFRGTAYEQYF
v_call: TRBV5-6
d_call: TRBD1

cdr3_aa: CASSLVIRGGAYEQYF
v_call: TRBV7-8
d_call: TRBD2

cdr3_aa: CASGLVGELNTEAFF
v_call: TRBV12-5
d_call: .

cdr3_aa: CASSYQGLWGYTF
v_call: TRBV6-5
d_call: .

cdr3_aa: CAWSNPRGGWYEQYF
v_call: TRBV30
d_call: TRBD2

cdr3_aa: CASSPTGTSGGREQYF
v_call: TRBV7-3
d_call: TRBD2

cdr3_aa: CASSESGGYTF
v_call: TRBV6-5
d_call: .

cdr3_aa: CASSSRGPINQPQHF
v_call: TRBV18
d_call: .

cdr3_aa: CASSGPGQGNEKLFF
v_call: TRBV6-1
d_call: TRBD1

cdr3_aa: CASNHKNTEAFF
v_call: TRBV6-5
d_call: .

cdr3_aa: CASSLDRLAGTTDTQYF
v_call: TRBV7-2
d_call: TRBD2

cdr3_aa: CASSQSGAREETEAFF
v_call: TRBV23-1
d_call: .

cdr3_aa: CASSSRTGFAKAFF
v_call: TRBV28
d_call: TRBD1

cdr3_aa: CASSSGGVASPLHF
v_call: TRBV27
d_call: TRBD1

cdr3_aa: CASSFGNSNQPQHF
v_call: TRBV9
d_call: .

cdr3_aa: CASSYAGASTEAFF
v_call: TRBV6-5
d_call: .

cdr3_aa: CASSVEGQGYTEAFF
v_call: TRBV9
d_call: TRBD1

cdr3_aa: CASSIDTVNTEAFF
v_call: TRBV19
d_call: .

cdr3_aa: CASSARLAGSPDTQYF
v_call: TRBV6-6
d_call: TRBD2

cdr3_aa: CASGRDYNEQFF
v_call: TRBV10-1
d_call: .

cdr3_aa: CASSGIRQGVGYGYTF
v_call: TRBV28
d_call: TRBD1

cdr3_aa: CAVSLVSDGEQYF
v_call: TRBV10-3
d_call: .

cdr3_aa: CASGSTTVMNTEAFF
v_call: TRBV7-9
d_call: .

cdr3_aa: CASSLPGLASNEQFF
v_call: TRBV5-4
d_call: TRBD2

cdr3_aa: CASSFQSWGGNEKLFF
v_call: TRBV5-1
d_call: .

cdr3_aa: CASSPEGQGRQPQHF
v_call: TRBV4-1
d_call: TRBD1

cdr3_aa: CASRRTGQYGYTF
v_call: TRBV27
d_call: TRBD1

cdr3_aa: CASSPTGVQETQYF
v_call: TRBV18
d_call: TRBD1

cdr3_aa: CASSLSYEQYF
v_call: TRBV7-8
d_call: .

cdr3_aa: CASSPRGLGEQFF
v_call: TRBV9
d_call: .